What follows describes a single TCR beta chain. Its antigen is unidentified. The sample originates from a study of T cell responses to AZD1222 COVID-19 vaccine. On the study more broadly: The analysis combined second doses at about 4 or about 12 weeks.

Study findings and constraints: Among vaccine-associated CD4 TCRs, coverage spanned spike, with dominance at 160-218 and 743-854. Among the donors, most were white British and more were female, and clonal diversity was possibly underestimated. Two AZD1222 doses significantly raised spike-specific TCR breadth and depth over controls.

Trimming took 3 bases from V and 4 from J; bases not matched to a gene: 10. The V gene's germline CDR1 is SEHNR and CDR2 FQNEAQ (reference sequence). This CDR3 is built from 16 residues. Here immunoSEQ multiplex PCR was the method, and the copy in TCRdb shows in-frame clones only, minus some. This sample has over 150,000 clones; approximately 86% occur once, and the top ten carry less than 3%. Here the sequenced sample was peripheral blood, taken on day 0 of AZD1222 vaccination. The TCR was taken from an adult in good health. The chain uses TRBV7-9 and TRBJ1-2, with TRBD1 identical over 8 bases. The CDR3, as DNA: TGTGCCAGCAGCTTTATCCAGGGGGCGAGTAGCTATGGCTACACCTTC. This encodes CASSFIQGASSYGYTF.